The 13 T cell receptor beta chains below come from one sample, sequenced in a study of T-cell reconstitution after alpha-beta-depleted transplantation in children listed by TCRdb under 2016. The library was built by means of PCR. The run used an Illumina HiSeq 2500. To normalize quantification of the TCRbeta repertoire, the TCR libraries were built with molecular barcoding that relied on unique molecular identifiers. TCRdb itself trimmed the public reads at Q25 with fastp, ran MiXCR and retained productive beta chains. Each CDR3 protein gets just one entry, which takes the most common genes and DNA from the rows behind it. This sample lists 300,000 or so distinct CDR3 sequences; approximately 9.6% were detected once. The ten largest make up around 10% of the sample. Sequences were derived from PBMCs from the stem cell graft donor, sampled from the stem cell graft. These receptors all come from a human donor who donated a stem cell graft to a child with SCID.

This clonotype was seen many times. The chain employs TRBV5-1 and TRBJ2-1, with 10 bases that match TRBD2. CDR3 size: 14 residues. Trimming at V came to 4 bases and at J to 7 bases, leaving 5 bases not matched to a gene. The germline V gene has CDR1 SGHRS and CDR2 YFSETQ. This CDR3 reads CASSVRLAGNEQFF. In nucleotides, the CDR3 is TGCGCCAGCAGCGTCAGACTAGCGGGTAATGAGCAGTTCTTC.

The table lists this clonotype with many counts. The CDR3 region is CASSRTANTGELFF. As DNA, the CDR3 is TGTGCCAGCAGTAGGACAGCGAACACCGGGGAGCTGTTTTTT. This chain connects TRBV6-4 to TRBJ2-2; maybe TRBD1 (6 bases). CDR3 length: 14 amino acids. Per the germline V gene, CDR1 is MRHNA and CDR2 is SNTAGT. V lost 5 bases and J lost 0, with 7 bases in between.

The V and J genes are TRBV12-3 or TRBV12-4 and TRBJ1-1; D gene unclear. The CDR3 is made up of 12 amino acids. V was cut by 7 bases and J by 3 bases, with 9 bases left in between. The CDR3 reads CASNVRDTEAFF. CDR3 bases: TGTGCCAGCAACGTAAGGGACACTGAAGCTTTCTTT.

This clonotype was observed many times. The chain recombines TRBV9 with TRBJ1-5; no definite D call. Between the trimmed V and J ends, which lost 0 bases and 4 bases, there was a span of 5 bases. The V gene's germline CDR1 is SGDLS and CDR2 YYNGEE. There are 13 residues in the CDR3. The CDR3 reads CASSVGDNQPQHF. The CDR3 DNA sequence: TGTGCCAGCAGCGTAGGAGATAATCAGCCCCAGCATTTT. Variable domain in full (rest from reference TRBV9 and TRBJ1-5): DSGVTQTPKHLITATGQRVTLRCSPRSGDLSVYWYQQSLDQGLQFLIQYYNGEERAKGNILERFSAQQFPDLHSELNLSSLELGDSALYFCASSVGDNQPQHFGDGTRLSIL.

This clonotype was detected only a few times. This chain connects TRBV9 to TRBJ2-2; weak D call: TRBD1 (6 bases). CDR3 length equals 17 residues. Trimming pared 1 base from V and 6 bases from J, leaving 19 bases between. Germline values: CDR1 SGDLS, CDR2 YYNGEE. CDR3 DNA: TGTGCCAGCAGCGTAAAAATAGGGGTGGACAGCCCCGGGGAGCTGTTTTTT. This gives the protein CASSVKIGVDSPGELFF. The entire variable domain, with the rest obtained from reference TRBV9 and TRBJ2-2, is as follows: DSGVTQTPKHLITATGQRVTLRCSPRSGDLSVYWYQQSLDQGLQFLIQYYNGEERAKGNILERFSAQQFPDLHSELNLSSLELGDSALYFCASSVKIGVDSPGELFFGEGSRLTVL.

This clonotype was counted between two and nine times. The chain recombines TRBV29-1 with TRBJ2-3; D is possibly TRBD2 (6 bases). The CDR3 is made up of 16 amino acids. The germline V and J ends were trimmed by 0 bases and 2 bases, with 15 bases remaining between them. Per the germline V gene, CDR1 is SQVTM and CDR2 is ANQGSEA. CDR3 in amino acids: CSVEDWGEEATDTQYF. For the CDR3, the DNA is TGCAGCGTTGAAGATTGGGGGGAGGAGGCCACAGATACGCAGTATTTT.

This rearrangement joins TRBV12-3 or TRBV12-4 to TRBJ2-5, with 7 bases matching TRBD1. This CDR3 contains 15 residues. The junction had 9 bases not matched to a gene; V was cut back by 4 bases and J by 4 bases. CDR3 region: CASSSRTGVAETQYF. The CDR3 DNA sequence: TGTGCCAGCAGTTCCAGGACAGGTGTGGCAGAGACCCAGTACTTC.

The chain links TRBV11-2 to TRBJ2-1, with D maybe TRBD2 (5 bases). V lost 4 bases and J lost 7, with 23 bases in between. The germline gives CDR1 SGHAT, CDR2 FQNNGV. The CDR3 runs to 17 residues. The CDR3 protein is CASSSPSGMPRGNEQFF. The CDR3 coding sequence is TGTGCCAGCAGCTCCCCCTCGGGGATGCCTCGGGGTAATGAGCAGTTCTTC. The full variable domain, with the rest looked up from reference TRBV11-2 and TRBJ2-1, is EAGVAQSPRYKIIEKRQSVAFWCNPISGHATLYWYQQILGQGPKLLIQFQNNGVVDDSQLPKDRFSAERLKGVDSTLKIQPAKLEDSAVYLCASSSPSGMPRGNEQFFGPGTRLTVL.

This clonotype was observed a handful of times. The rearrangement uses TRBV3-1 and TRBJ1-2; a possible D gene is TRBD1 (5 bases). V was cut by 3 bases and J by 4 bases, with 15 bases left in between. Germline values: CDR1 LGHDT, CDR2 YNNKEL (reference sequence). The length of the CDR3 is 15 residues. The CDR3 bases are TGTGCCAGCAGCCACTACGGGACCGACTCCTATGGCTACACCTTC. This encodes CASSHYGTDSYGYTF.

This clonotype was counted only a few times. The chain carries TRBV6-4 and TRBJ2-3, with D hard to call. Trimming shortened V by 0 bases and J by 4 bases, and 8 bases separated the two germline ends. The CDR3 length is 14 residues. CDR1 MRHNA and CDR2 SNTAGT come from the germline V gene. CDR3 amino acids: CASSDSYPPDTQYF. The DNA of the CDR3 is TGTGCCAGCAGTGACTCCTATCCCCCAGATACGCAGTATTTT.

The CDR3 nucleotides are TGTGCCAGCAGCTTACGGGACAGGGGCTACAATGAGCAGTTCTTC. Translated: CASSLRDRGYNEQFF. The gene calls are TRBV7-6 and TRBJ2-1; TRBD1 agrees at 10 bases. Per germline, CDR1 SGHVS and CDR2 FNYEAQ. V dropped 2 bases and J dropped 3; count of bases not matched to a gene: 1. This CDR3 is built from 15 residues.

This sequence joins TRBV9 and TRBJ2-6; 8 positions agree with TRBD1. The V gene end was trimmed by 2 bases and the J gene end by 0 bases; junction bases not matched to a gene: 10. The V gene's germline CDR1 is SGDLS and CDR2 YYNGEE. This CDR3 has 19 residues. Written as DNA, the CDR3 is TGTGCCAGCAGCGTCTCTTACGGGACAGGCAACTCTGGGGCCAACGTCCTGACTTTC. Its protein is CASSVSYGTGNSGANVLTF.

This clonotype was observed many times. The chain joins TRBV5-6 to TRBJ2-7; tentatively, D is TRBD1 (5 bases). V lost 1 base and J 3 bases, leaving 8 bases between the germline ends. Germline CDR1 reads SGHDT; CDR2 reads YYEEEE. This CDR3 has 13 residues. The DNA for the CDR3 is TGTGCCAGCAGCTTGAACAGGATCTACGAGCAGTACTTC. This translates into CASSLNRIYEQYF.